The sequence of this TCR beta chain was determined in a study of T cell repertoires in cytomegalovirus infection. Overall study context: Both recently identified HLA-C-restricted and well-studied HLA-B-restricted CMV epitopes were used in the study.

The V and J ends lost 0 bases and 4 bases, in that order; junction bases with no gene match: 12. The CDR3 loop spans 17 amino acids. Germline V gives CDR1 ENHRY, CDR2 SYGVKD. TCRdb analysed the reads with MiXCR anew, one entry per CDR3 protein. This table holds 100,000 to 120,000 distinct CDR3 sequences, 30% found once. Overall study findings and caveats: HLA-C-restricted CMV-specific TCR beta clonotypes prevailed in the ex vivo response.

A remark on this clonotype: Its antigen is unidentified.

The V and J genes are TRBV10-3 and TRBJ2-7; 7 bases fit TRBD1. The material was CD8+ T cells from cultured PBMCs, obtained from culture after CMV antigen stimulation. This clonotype was sampled from a human donor in good health (CMV status not recorded). Some clones in this sample may be carry-over from other donors' samples. CDR3 bases: TGTGCCATCAGTGAGTCGACTGGGGTCACAGGGGAGTACGAGCAGTACTTC. Amino acid sequence: CAISESTGVTGEYEQYF.